This is a list of T cell receptor beta chains from one sample in a study of response to subunit inactivated influenza vaccine. TCRdb used MiXCR to reprocess the RT-PCR reads, holding one entry per CDR3 protein. The profile covers some 520,000 distinct CDR3 sequences, with 15% to 20% appearing a single time and around 3% taken by the ten largest. Sample: CD4+ T cells sorted from PBMCs, taken 23 months after vaccination. The receptors were gathered from a man between 45 and 75 years old who received an inactivated influenza vaccine. Each CDR3 is given with its conserved first and last residue. Fields, in order: V gene, D gene, J gene, clone size, CDR3 DNA, CDR3 protein. A D gene is named only where the DNA matches it firmly. Clone size, where shown, is once, few, many, or a class for clones that have expanded.

TRBV19,-,TRBJ2-1,few,TGTGCCAGTAGTACCCGCCAAGAACAGTTCTTC,CASSTRQEQFF
TRBV7-6,-,TRBJ2-5,many,TGTGCCAGCAGCCCCCGTGGGTACCAAGAGACCCAGTACTTC,CASSPRGYQETQYF
TRBV20-1,TRBD2,TRBJ2-1,-,TGCAGTGCGTCCAGCGGGGGGCCCGGACGTGTGCAGTTCTTC,CSASSGGPGRVQFF
TRBV7-8,-,TRBJ2-4,-,TGTGCCAGCAGCTTAGCTCCAAAGAAAAACATTCAGTACTTC,CASSLAPKKNIQYF
TRBV7-2,-,TRBJ2-7,many,TGTGCCAGCAGCTTAGAGGGGCCACCCACCTACGAGCAGTACTTC,CASSLEGPPTYEQYF
TRBV28,-,TRBJ1-3,-,TGTGCCAGCAGTTTATGGTCATGGCCTGGAAACACCATATATTTT,CASSLWSWPGNTIYF
TRBV28,TRBD1,TRBJ1-4,many,TGTGCCAGCAGTTCCACCGGGACAGGCCTCTCCCCCTTTAATGAAAAACTGTTTTTT,CASSSTGTGLSPFNEKLFF
TRBV6-1,-,TRBJ1-5,-,TGTGCCAGCAGTGAATATCAGGGTTTCACTCAGCCCCAGCATTTT,CASSEYQGFTQPQHF
TRBV28,-,TRBJ2-7,many,TGTGCCTCCCTGGGGGCGGGAGACTACGAGCAGTACTTC,CASLGAGDYEQYF
TRBV9,-,TRBJ2-2,-,TGTGCCAGCAGCGCCCACGCACCCACCGGGGAGCTGTTTTTT,CASSAHAPTGELFF
TRBV7-2,TRBD1,TRBJ2-4,-,TGTGCCAGCAGCAAAACAGGGGCAGGGGACATTCAGTACTTC,CASSKTGAGDIQYF
TRBV20-1,TRBD1,TRBJ2-7,few,TGCAGTGCTAGACCCTCCACAGGGGGCCGGTCCTACGAGCAGTACTTC,CSARPSTGGRSYEQYF
TRBV7-2,TRBD1,TRBJ2-1,few,TGTGCCAGCAGCTTAGGGGGGACAGGGGGCCGATATGAGCAGTTCTTC,CASSLGGTGGRYEQFF
TRBV5-1,-,TRBJ2-7,few,TGCGCCAGCAGCTCACATACTAGGAGCCCCTACGAGCAGTACTTC,CASSSHTRSPYEQYF
TRBV3-1,-,TRBJ2-5,once,TGTGCCAGCAGCCACGCTAGCGCTACCCAAGAGACCCAGTACTTC,CASSHASATQETQYF
TRBV10-3,-,TRBJ2-7,-,TGTGCCATCAGTGGGGGACTGTCCTACGAGCAGTACTTC,CAISGGLSYEQYF
TRBV29-1,TRBD2,TRBJ2-3,-,TGCAGCGTTGAAGCGAGACTAGCGGGAGGTCGTGATACGCAGTATTTT,CSVEARLAGGRDTQYF
TRBV6-2/TRBV6-3,-,TRBJ2-1,-,TGTGCCAGCACCGACCCGACGGTGGCGATTGGCTACAATGAGCAGTTCTTC,CASTDPTVAIGYNEQFF
TRBV3-1,TRBD2,TRBJ2-5,few,TGTGCCAGCAAAGCGGGGGGGCGAGGTGAGACCCAGTACTTC,CASKAGGRGETQYF
TRBV20-1,-,TRBJ2-1,few,TGCAGTGCTAGGGCCCCTTCGGCGCGCTCCTACAATGAGCAGTTCTTC,CSARAPSARSYNEQFF
TRBV5-5,-,TRBJ1-2,-,TGTGCCACCACAACAGGGACTGCAAACTATGGCTACACCTTC,CATTTGTANYGYTF
TRBV7-9,-,TRBJ2-2,few,TGTGCCAGCAGCTTATCGAGGTCCGGGGAGCTGTTTTTT,CASSLSRSGELFF
TRBV4-3,TRBD2,TRBJ2-3,-,TGCGCCAGCAGCCAAGAAGTGACTAGCGGGGGGGAAACGCAGTATTTT,CASSQEVTSGGETQYF
TRBV15,-,TRBJ2-1,-,TGTGCCACCAGCAAAAATGCTCCCGGGGCAGACGCCCCGTTCTTC,CATSKNAPGADAPFF
TRBV7-2,-,TRBJ1-5,-,TGTGCCAGCAGCTTAGCGGGGAGTAGCAATCAGCCCCAGCATTTT,CASSLAGSSNQPQHF
TRBV3-1,TRBD1,TRBJ1-2,many,TGTGCCAGCAGCCCGGGACAGGGTGACTATGGCTACACCTTC,CASSPGQGDYGYTF
TRBV12-3/TRBV12-4,TRBD1,TRBJ2-7,-,TGTGCCAGCAGTCTAGGACAGGGCTACCGCTACGAGCAGTACTTC,CASSLGQGYRYEQYF
TRBV15,-,TRBJ2-2,many,TGTGCCACCAGCAGAAGCGGTTATAACACCGGGGAGCTGTTTTTT,CATSRSGYNTGELFF
TRBV4-3,-,TRBJ2-2,-,TGCGCCAGCAGCCAAACCGGGGTCCGTCCCGGGGAGCTGTTTTTT,CASSQTGVRPGELFF
TRBV6-2/TRBV6-3,-,TRBJ2-1,many,TGTGCCAGCGTAGCAGGGAACAACAATGAGCAGTTCTTC,CASVAGNNNEQFF
TRBV5-1,TRBD2,TRBJ2-1,-,TGCGCCAGCAGCCCCGGACTAGCGGGAGGGCCTGAGTTCTTC,CASSPGLAGGPEFF
TRBV7-8,TRBD2,TRBJ2-7,many,TGTGCCAGCAGCTTAGTTTTCAGCGGGAGCTCCTACGAGCAGTACTTC,CASSLVFSGSSYEQYF
TRBV18,TRBD1,TRBJ2-7,-,TGTGCCAGCTCTTCAGCCACAGGGGCTCACGAGCAGTACTTC,CASSSATGAHEQYF
TRBV12-3/TRBV12-4,TRBD2,TRBJ2-1,once,TGTGCCAGCAGTTCCGGACTAGCGGGGGGAATGGTAGAGCAGTTCTTC,CASSSGLAGGMVEQFF
TRBV6-1,TRBD2,TRBJ2-7,few,TGTGCCAGCACTGAGTCGCGGGGGGGTTACGAGCAGTACTTC,CASTESRGGYEQYF
TRBV5-1,TRBD1,TRBJ2-3,-,TGCGCCAGCAGCTTGGGAGACAGGGATAAAGATACGCAGTATTTT,CASSLGDRDKDTQYF
TRBV6-6,-,TRBJ1-2,many,TGTGCCAGCTTGCCAGGGGAAGGCTATGGCTACACCTTC,CASLPGEGYGYTF
TRBV7-9,TRBD1,TRBJ2-3,-,TGTGCCAGCAGCCACCTTCTGGACAGGTTGGCAGATACGCAGTATTTT,CASSHLLDRLADTQYF
TRBV6-1,-,TRBJ2-2,-,TGTGCCAGCATCGCCAGGGCGAACACCGGGGAGCTGTTTTTT,CASIARANTGELFF
TRBV4-1,TRBD1,TRBJ2-1,-,TGCGCCAGCAGCCTGGGACAGGGCGTAAATGAGCAGTTCTTC,CASSLGQGVNEQFF
TRBV10-3,TRBD2,TRBJ2-3,few,TGTGCCATCAGTGTCTCTAGCGGGAGGGCCTCAGATACGCAGTATTTT,CAISVSSGRASDTQYF
TRBV5-1,-,TRBJ1-1,few,TGCGCCAGCAGCTTGTCGGCGGCGAACACTGAAGCTTTCTTT,CASSLSAANTEAFF
TRBV28,-,TRBJ2-4,-,TGTGCCAGCAGTTTCCCCTTAGGGGGGTCGACCAAAAACATTCAGTACTTC,CASSFPLGGSTKNIQYF
TRBV20-1,-,TRBJ1-4,few,TGCAGTGTTACACAGGCAACTAATGAAAAACTGTTTTTT,CSVTQATNEKLFF
TRBV3-1,-,TRBJ2-1,once,TGTGCCAGCAGCCAAGAGGGGGCCTACAATGAGCAGTTCTTC,CASSQEGAYNEQFF
TRBV5-1,-,TRBJ2-3,-,TGCGCCAGCAGCTGGAAACAGAGCACAGATACGCAGTATTTT,CASSWKQSTDTQYF
TRBV5-1,TRBD1,TRBJ1-6,-,TGCGCCAGCAGCCCGGGACAGTCCTATAATTCACCCCTCCACTTT,CASSPGQSYNSPLHF
TRBV6-5,-,TRBJ2-5,many,TGTGCCACACGGTACTGGCGCGAAGAGACCCAGTACTTC,CATRYWREETQYF
TRBV4-3,-,TRBJ2-2,many,TGCGCCAGCAGCCAGTCAGGGTCCGGGGAGCTGTTTTTT,CASSQSGSGELFF